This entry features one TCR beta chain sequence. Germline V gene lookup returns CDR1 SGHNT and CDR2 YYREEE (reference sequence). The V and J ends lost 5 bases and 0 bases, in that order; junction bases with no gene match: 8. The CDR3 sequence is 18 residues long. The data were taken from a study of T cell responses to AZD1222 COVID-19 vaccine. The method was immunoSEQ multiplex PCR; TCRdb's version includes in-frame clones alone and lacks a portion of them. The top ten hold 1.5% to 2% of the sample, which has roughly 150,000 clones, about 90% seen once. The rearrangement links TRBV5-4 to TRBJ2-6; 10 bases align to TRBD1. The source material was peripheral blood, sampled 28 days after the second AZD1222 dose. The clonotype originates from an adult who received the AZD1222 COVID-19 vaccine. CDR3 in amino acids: CASSHRDRGFSGANVLTF. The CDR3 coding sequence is TGTGCCAGCAGTCACAGGGACAGGGGCTTCTCTGGGGCCAACGTCCTGACTTTC.